The clone carrying this TCR beta chain was counted at least ten times. Its antigen is not known. The template was RNA from unsorted bulk tissue. The normal lung tissue was taken more than 3 cm from the tumor edge. These data belong to a study of tumor and adjacent non-tumor tissue in lung cancer. Study-level results: Normal lung showed higher cumulative top 100 clone frequency than tumor. Tumor tissue had significantly higher TCR diversity than normal lung.

Three rounds of nested PCR, following a modified ARM-PCR protocol, produced the TCRbeta library. TCRdb processed the multiplex PCR reads anew with MiXCR; each CDR3 protein has one entry. This table holds 98,000 or so distinct CDR3 sequences, 80% found once. Input material: distant non-tumor lung tissue. This TCR came from a man aged 60 to 69 with small cell lung cancer.

DNA of the CDR3: TGTGCCAGCAGCTTTAGATCGACGGGAGAGACCCAGTACTTC. It is translated as CASSFRSTGETQYF. The chain combines TRBV7-9 with TRBJ2-5; D is uncertain. V dropped 3 bases and J dropped 4 bases, with 12 bases sitting between them. CDR1 is SEHNR, CDR2 FQNEAQ, per germline (reference sequence). CDR3 length equals 14 residues.